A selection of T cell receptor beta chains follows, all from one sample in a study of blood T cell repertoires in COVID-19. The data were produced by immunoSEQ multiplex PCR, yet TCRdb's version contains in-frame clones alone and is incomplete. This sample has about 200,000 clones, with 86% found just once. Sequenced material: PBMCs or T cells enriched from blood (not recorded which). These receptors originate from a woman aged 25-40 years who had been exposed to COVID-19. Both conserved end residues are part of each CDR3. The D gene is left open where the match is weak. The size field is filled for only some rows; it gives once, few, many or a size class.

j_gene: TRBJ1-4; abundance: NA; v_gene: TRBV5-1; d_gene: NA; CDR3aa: CASSLADGGFGEKLFF; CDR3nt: TGCGCCAGCAGCTTGGCAGATGGGGGGTTTGGAGAAAAACTGTTTTTT
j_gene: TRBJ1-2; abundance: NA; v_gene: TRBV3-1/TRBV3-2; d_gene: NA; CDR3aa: CASSRAQGRSGYTF; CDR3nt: TGTGCCAGCAGCCGCGCACAGGGTCGGAGTGGCTACACCTTC
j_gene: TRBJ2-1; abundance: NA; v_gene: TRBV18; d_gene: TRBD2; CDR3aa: CASSPPGLAGEANEQFF; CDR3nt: TGTGCCAGCTCACCCCCGGGACTAGCGGGGGAAGCCAATGAGCAGTTCTTC
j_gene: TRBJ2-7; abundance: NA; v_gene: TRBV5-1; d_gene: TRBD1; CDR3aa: CASSLTGDSYEQYF; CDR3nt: TGCGCCAGCAGCCTGACAGGGGACTCCTACGAGCAGTACTTC
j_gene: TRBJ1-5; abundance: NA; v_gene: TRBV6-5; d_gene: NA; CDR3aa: CASLQGPGQPQHF; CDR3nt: TGTGCCAGTCTCCAGGGGCCCGGTCAGCCCCAGCATTTT
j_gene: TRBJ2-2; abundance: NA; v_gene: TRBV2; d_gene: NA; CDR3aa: CASGTGSNTGELFF; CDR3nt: TGTGCCAGCGGCACCGGGTCGAACACCGGGGAGCTGTTTTTT
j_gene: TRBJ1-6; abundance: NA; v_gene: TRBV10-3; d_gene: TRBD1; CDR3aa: CAISPGQYNSPLHF; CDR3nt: TGTGCCATCAGTCCGGGACAGTATAATTCACCCCTCCACTTT
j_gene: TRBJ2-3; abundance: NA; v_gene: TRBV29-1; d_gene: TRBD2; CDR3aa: CSVSLAGAWGTQYF; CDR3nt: TGCAGCGTCTCACTAGCGGGGGCCTGGGGCACGCAGTATTTT
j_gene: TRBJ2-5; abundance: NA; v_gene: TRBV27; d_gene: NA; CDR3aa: CASSSPGNRGTKAQYF; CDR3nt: TGTGCCAGCAGTAGTCCCGGGAATAGGGGGACCAAGGCCCAGTACTTC
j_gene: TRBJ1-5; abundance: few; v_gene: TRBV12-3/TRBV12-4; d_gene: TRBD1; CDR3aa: CASRQGRTQPQHF; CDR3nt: TGTGCCAGCCGACAGGGGAGAACTCAGCCCCAGCATTTT
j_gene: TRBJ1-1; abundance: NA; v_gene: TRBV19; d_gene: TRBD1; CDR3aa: CASSWTGLDTEAFF; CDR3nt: TGTGCCAGTTCCTGGACAGGGTTGGACACTGAAGCTTTCTTT
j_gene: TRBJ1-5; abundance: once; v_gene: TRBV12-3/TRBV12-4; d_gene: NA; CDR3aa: CASSLLSNQPQHF; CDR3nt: TGTGCCAGCAGTTTATTGAGCAATCAACCCCAGCATTTT
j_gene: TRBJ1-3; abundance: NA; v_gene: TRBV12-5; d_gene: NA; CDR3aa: CASGLPKGRFTGNTIYF; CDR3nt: TGTGCTAGTGGTTTGCCAAAGGGGAGGTTCACTGGAAACACCATATATTTT
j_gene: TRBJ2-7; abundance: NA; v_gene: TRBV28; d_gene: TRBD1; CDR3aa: CASSKGQGAHEQYF; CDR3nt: TGTGCCAGCAGTAAGGGGCAGGGGGCCCACGAGCAGTACTTC
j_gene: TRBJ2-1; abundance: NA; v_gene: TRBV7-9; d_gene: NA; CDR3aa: CASSLLLSSYNEQFF; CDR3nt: TGTGCCAGCAGCTTACTTTTGAGCTCCTACAATGAGCAGTTCTTC
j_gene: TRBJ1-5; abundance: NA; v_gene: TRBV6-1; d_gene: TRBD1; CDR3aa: CASSEQGAGNQPQHF; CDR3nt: TGTGCCAGCAGTGAACAGGGGGCAGGCAATCAGCCCCAGCATTTT
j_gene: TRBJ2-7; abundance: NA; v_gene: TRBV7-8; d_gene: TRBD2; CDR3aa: CASSFSSGVNFHEQYF; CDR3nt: TGTGCCAGCAGCTTTTCTAGCGGGGTAAATTTCCACGAGCAGTACTTC
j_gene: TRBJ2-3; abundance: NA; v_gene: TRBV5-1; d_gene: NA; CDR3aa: CASRNTGTDTQYF; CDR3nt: TGCGCCAGCAGAAATACAGGCACAGATACGCAGTATTTT
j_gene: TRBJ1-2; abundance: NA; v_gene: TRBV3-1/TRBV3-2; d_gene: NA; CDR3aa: CASSPTAPNYGYTF; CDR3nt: TGTGCCAGCAGCCCAACAGCTCCTAACTATGGCTACACCTTC
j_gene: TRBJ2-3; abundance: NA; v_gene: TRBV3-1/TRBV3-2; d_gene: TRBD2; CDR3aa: CASSQGLRSGLAGGRGADTQYF; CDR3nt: TGTGCCAGCAGCCAAGGTCTGAGATCGGGACTAGCGGGGGGCCGAGGGGCAGATACGCAGTATTTT
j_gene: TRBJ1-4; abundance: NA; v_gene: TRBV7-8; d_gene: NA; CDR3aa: CASSLGRSNEKLFF; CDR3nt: TGTGCCAGCAGCTTAGGACGGAGTAATGAAAAACTGTTTTTT
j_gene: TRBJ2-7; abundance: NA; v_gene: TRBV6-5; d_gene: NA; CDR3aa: CASSYSNSGEQYF; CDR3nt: TGTGCCAGCAGTTACTCGAATTCAGGCGAGCAGTACTTC
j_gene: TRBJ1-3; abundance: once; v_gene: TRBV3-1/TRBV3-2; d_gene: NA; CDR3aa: CASSQGIQGRSGNTIYF; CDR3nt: TGTGCCAGCAGCCAAGGTATACAGGGCCGCTCTGGAAACACCATATATTTT
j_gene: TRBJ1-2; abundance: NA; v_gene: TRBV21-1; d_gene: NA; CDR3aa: CASSKEPQGADYGYTF; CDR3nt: TGTGCCAGCAGCAAAGAACCCCAGGGGGCGGACTATGGCTACACCTTC
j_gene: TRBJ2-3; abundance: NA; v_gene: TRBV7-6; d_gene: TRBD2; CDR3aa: CASSSPTLLAGGYADTQYF; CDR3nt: TGTGCCAGCAGCTCTCCAACCCTCTTAGCGGGGGGCTACGCTGATACGCAGTATTTT
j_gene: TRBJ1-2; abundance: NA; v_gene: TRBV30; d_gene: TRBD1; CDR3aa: CAWSDRGQGYTF; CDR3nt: TGTGCCTGGAGTGACAGGGGGCAAGGCTACACCTTC
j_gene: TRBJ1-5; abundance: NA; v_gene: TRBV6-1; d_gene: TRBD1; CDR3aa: CASSGRDRVSNQPQHF; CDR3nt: TGTGCCAGCAGTGGCCGGGACAGAGTTAGCAATCAGCCCCAGCATTTT
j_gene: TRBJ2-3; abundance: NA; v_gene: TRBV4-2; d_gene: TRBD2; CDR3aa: CASSPRRGTSDTQYF; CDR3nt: TGTGCCAGCAGCCCCCGGCGGGGGACTAGCGATACGCAGTATTTT
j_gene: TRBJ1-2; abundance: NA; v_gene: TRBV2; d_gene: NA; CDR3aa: CASSPSGGRRGYTF; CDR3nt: TGTGCCAGCAGTCCATCCGGTGGTAGAAGAGGCTACACCTTC
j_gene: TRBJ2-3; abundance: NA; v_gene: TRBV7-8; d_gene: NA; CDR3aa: CASSPRGLADTQYF; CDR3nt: TGTGCCAGCAGCCCCCGGGGGTTGGCAGATACGCAGTATTTT
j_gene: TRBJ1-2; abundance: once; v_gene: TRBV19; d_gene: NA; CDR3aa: CASSIDLAGTYGYTF; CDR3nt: TGTGCCAGTAGTATAGATCTTGCAGGAACCTATGGCTACACCTTC